The subject of this entry is one T cell receptor (beta chain). No antigen is known for it. The input lacks base qualities; no much larger clone sits a single base away. This entry comes from a study of somatic mutations in cytotoxic T cells in rheumatoid arthritis (dated by TCRdb to the late 2010s). Study-wide context: Before any treatment started and right after they were diagnosed, patients gave peripheral blood samples (about 27 ml EDTA). Some V beta antibody-stained T-cell populations were flow-sorted on a FACSAria II or Sony SH800 at nearly 100% purity, and sorted V beta1+ cells also underwent TCRB sequencing. Whether expanded CD8+ T-cell clones in untreated, newly diagnosed rheumatoid arthritis carry somatic mutations was the study question, and clonality was characterized with TCRB deep sequencing. TCRB deep sequencing covered roughly 60 patients with rheumatoid arthritis along with 20 healthy controls. Patient and control groups had essentially identical median ages.

The CDR3 goes from the cysteine to the phenylalanine over 15 residues. Solely the CDR3 DNA is kept, with 45 bases framed from the first base. Based on the germline V gene (reference sequence), the CDR1 and CDR2 sequences are SGHNT and YYREEE. V was cut back by 4 bases and J by 3 bases, leaving a gap of 16 bases between them. On an AutoMACS, CD4+ and CD8+ cells were isolated via positive magnetic bead selection, and their purity was verified by flow cytometry. A TCR V beta antibody panel was used in flow cytometry to screen first for clonal expansions, which were then characterized by TCRB deep sequencing of sorted CD8+ fractions. Peripheral blood mononuclear cells were obtained using density gradient separation with Ficoll-Paque PLUS. DNA from CD4-enriched, CD8-enriched or PBMC samples was extracted using Nucleospin Tissue or Tissue XS kits and then quantified on a Qubit 2.0 fluorometer. The immunoSEQ assay was applied to genomic DNA for TCRB CDR3 sequencing. The study's own analysis went as follows. Only a few patient CD8+ clones larger than 1% matched published virus-specific TCRB sequences when compared against them. The analyses included only productive TCRB rearrangements. Defining a clone by its unique TCRB CDR3 sequence, the study calculated clonality as a productive clonality index derived from Shannon entropy. The template counts of each clone relative to the total templates per sample were used to calculate repertoire overlap between two samples. A correlation with a Spearman r of 0.55 to 0.65 was found between V-gene usage by flow cytometry and V-gene usage by TCRB sequencing. TCRdb holds this immuneACCESS table with in-frame rearrangements only. Some clones are missing; in checked studies, unresolved V genes explain under half, and the rest has no known cause. The DNA gave D and trimming, while V, J and clone size come from that table. The sample includes 25,000 to 35,000 clones, with about 87% observed a single time. The ten largest clones represent 9.4% of the sample.

The full study reports these points: CD8+ T-cell clonality did not differ significantly between rheumatoid arthritis patients and age-matched healthy controls. The expanded CD8+ clones had unknown antigen targets, and not appearing in virus-specific databases did not rule out that they were virus-specific. In patients, CD8+ clonality rose with age (Spearman r=0.49), which was not the case in healthy controls. Several identical CD8+ TCRB sequences were found in both blood and synovial fluid, and in about an eighth of the roughly 60 patients the largest CD8+ clone exceeded 20% of CD8+ cells. No adjustment for multiple comparisons was made for the slight TRBV07 underrepresentation in patients.

This TCR was sampled from an adult with rheumatoid arthritis. The sequencing input was CD8+ T cells sorted from blood. The chain uses TRBV5-4 and TRBJ1-2; no D gene can be assigned with confidence. The nucleotide sequence reads TGTGCCAGCAGCGCGTACCCTGGACGTTACTATGGCTACACCTTC. Its protein is CASSAYPGRYYGYTF.